One sample yielded the 11 T cell receptor beta chains listed below, sequenced in a study of blood T cell repertoires in COVID-19. The protocol was immunoSEQ multiplex PCR, while the TCRdb copy is restricted to in-frame clones and leaves out a portion. The repertoire holds approximately 45,000 clones, with 90% as singletons. Sequenced sample: peripheral blood. These receptors originate from a man between 65 and 85 years old with acute or convalescent COVID-19.

The chain recombines TRBV29-1 with TRBJ1-5, with a tentative D call TRBD1 (6 bases). Germline CDR1 SQVTM, CDR2 ANQGSEA. The CDR3 length is 15 residues. V dropped 6 bases and J dropped 0 bases, with 15 bases sitting between them. The CDR3 DNA reads as TGCAGCGTAGGTGGGGGGGCGCATAGCAATCAGCCCCAGCATTTT. Its translation: CSVGGGAHSNQPQHF.

The chain recombines TRBV7-6 with TRBJ2-7; 9 nucleotides align to TRBD1. This CDR3 region has 14 residues. With 5 bases clipped from V and 5 bases from J, the junction kept 7 bases outside the gene matches. The germline V gene has CDR1 SGHVS and CDR2 FNYEAQ. CDR3 in amino acids: CASSPGTGPNEQYF. The CDR3 nucleotides read TGTGCCAGCAGCCCCGGGACAGGGCCCAACGAGCAGTACTTC.

The chain links TRBV24-1 to TRBJ1-5; TRBD1 is a possible D gene (6 bases). There are 15 residues in the CDR3. Germline V gene lookup returns CDR1 KGHDR and CDR2 SFDVKD. The V and J ends lost 4 bases and 4 bases respectively, with 13 bases between them. DNA for the CDR3: TGTGCCACCAGTGACCCCCGGACAGCTAATCAGCCCCAGCATTTT. Translation: CATSDPRTANQPQHF.

V gene TRBV6-6 combines with J gene TRBJ1-1, with 8 nucleotides matching TRBD1. Trimming took 6 bases from V and 1 from J; bases not matched to a gene: 4. Germline lookup yields CDR1 MNHNY and CDR2 SVGAGI (reference sequence). This CDR3 region has 14 residues. The DNA for the CDR3 is TGTGCCAGCAGAGATACAGGGGGGAACACTGAAGCTTTCTTT. Translated, it gives CASRDTGGNTEAFF.

This clone was observed once. The chain recombines TRBV28 with TRBJ1-5, with TRBD1 matching 12 bases. V shed 4 bases, J shed 3 bases, and the junction held 10 bases outside the gene matches. The germline CDR1 and CDR2 sequences are MDHEN and SYDVKM. This CDR3 contains 18 residues. DNA for the CDR3: TGTGCCAGCAGTTCGTACCGGGACAGGGGGCGAAACAATCAGCCCCAGCATTTT. It translates to CASSSYRDRGRNNQPQHF.

J is TRBJ1-2 and V is TRBV19; 10 bases fit TRBD1. Germline V gene lookup returns CDR1 LNHDA and CDR2 SQIVND (reference sequence). The V and J ends lost 0 bases and 8 bases, in that order; junction bases with no gene match: 6. This CDR3 spans 15 amino acids. Here the CDR3 reads CASSIEDRGSYGYTF. The DNA of the CDR3 is TGTGCCAGTAGTATAGAGGACAGGGGGTCGTACGGCTACACCTTC.

V and J are TRBV5-4 and TRBJ1-3, with 8 bases identical to TRBD1. Germline V lookup: CDR1 SGHNT, CDR2 YYREEE (reference sequence). V was clipped by 2 bases and J by 4 bases; unmatched bases: 2. The CDR3 consists of 14 residues. The CDR3, as DNA: TGTGCCAGCAGCTTCAGGGGGCCAGGAAACACCATATATTTT. Translation gives CASSFRGPGNTIYF.

This rearrangement joins TRBV6-5 to TRBJ1-6; TRBD1 matches 8 bases. V shed 6 bases and J 10 bases; nucleotides not matched to a gene: 11. Germline V gives CDR1 MNHEY, CDR2 SVGAGI. This CDR3 contains 15 residues. CDR3 sequence (DNA): TGTGCCAGCAGCGGACAGGGCGGGGTAGGATCACCCCTCCACTTT. Its translation is CASSGQGGVGSPLHF.

The chain combines TRBV27 with TRBJ2-1; 7 nucleotides agree with TRBD1. Germline V lookup: CDR1 MNHEY, CDR2 SMNVEV (reference sequence). The CDR3 is made up of 13 amino acids. V dropped 3 bases and J dropped 6; count of bases not matched to a gene: 2. The CDR3 reads CASSLRGPNEQFF. As DNA, the CDR3 is TGTGCCAGCAGTTTGAGGGGGCCCAATGAGCAGTTCTTC.

This chain uses TRBV6-5 with TRBJ1-2; 9 positions agree with TRBD1. The CDR3 runs to 14 residues. The V gene's germline CDR1 is MNHEY and CDR2 SVGAGI. J lost 4 bases, V lost 2 bases, and 2 bases had no gene match. CDR3 sequence: CASSYRDRVYGYTF. The CDR3 DNA reads TGTGCCAGCAGTTACCGGGACAGGGTCTATGGCTACACCTTC.

The V and J genes are TRBV5-1 and TRBJ2-7, with TRBD1 identical over 11 bases. Germline V gene data show CDR1 as SGHRS and CDR2 as YFSETQ. J was trimmed by 5 bases and V by 3 bases; bases with no gene match: 1. The CDR3 contains 13 residues. This CDR3 is CASSWTGGDEQYF. The CDR3 DNA is TGCGCCAGCAGCTGGACAGGGGGCGACGAGCAGTACTTC.